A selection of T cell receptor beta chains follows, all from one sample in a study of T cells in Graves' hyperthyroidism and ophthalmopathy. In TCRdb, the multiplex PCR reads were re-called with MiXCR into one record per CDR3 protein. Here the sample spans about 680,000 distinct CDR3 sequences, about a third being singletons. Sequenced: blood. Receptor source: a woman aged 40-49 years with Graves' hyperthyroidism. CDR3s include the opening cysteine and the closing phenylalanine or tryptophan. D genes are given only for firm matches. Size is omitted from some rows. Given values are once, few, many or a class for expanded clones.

CASSGGKSQHF,TGTGCCAGCAGTGGCGGGAAGTCCCAGCATTTT,.,TRBV12-3/TRBV12-4,TRBJ1-5,.
CAISYTARETQYF,TGTGCCATCAGTTATACAGCGCGGGAGACCCAGTACTTC,once,TRBV10-3,TRBJ2-5,.
CASSLRTGNEKLFF,TGTGCCAGCAGCCTTCGGACGGGGAATGAAAAACTGTTTTTT,many,TRBV7-9,TRBJ1-4,.
CASSHLTGAPGYTF,TGCGCCAGCAGCCACCTAACTGGGGCCCCTGGCTACACCTTC,.,TRBV4-1,TRBJ1-2,.
CASTLTLQGTGNTIYF,TGCGCCAGCACCTTGACTTTACAGGGGACAGGAAACACCATATATTTT,.,TRBV4-1,TRBJ1-3,TRBD1
CSARHKFGGSGSPLHF,TGCAGTGCTAGGCATAAATTTGGGGGTTCTGGGTCACCCCTCCACTTT,.,TRBV20-1,TRBJ1-6,.
CASSTDRGRGGYTF,TGTGCCAGTAGTACCGACAGGGGACGTGGAGGCTACACCTTC,many,TRBV19,TRBJ1-2,TRBD1
CAISDRVEEQYF,TGTGCCATCAGTGACAGAGTTGAGGAGCAGTACTTC,many,TRBV10-3,TRBJ2-7,.
CSARDRQRSREQYF,TGCAGTGCTAGAGACAGGCAAAGGAGCCGGGAGCAGTACTTC,.,TRBV20-1,TRBJ2-7,.
CSANEPAGVKNSPLHF,TGCAGTGCTAACGAGCCAGCAGGGGTAAAGAATTCACCCCTCCACTTT,many,TRBV20-1,TRBJ1-6,.
CARPEGGHQPQHF,TGTGCCAGACCGGAAGGGGGGCATCAGCCCCAGCATTTT,.,TRBV6-6,TRBJ1-5,.
CASSLMGSGGNEQFF,TGTGCCAGCAGCTTAATGGGTAGCGGGGGCAATGAGCAGTTCTTC,once,TRBV7-3,TRBJ2-1,TRBD2
CSAAGTSGRDEQYF,TGCAGTGCAGCCGGGACTAGCGGGAGGGACGAGCAGTACTTC,many,TRBV20-1,TRBJ2-7,TRBD2
CATSRPNQPQHF,TGTGCCACCAGCCGACCCAATCAGCCCCAGCATTTT,.,TRBV15,TRBJ1-5,.
CASSQDLSGPNYGYTF,TGTGCCAGCAGCCAAGATCTGTCAGGACCTAACTATGGCTACACCTTC,.,TRBV4-2,TRBJ1-2,.
CASSQDSRVSYGYTF,TGCGCCAGCAGCCAAGATTCCCGGGTCTCCTATGGCTACACCTTC,few,TRBV4-3,TRBJ1-2,.
CSAGGLGQETQYF,TGCAGTGCCGGGGGACTAGGCCAAGAGACCCAGTACTTC,many,TRBV20-1,TRBJ2-5,TRBD2
CASSLAGGYSPLHF,TGCGCCAGCAGCTTGGCCGGGGGGTATTCACCCCTCCACTTT,many,TRBV5-1,TRBJ1-6,.
CASSFVAGGEQYF,TGCGCCAGCAGCTTTGTGGCAGGGGGCGAGCAGTACTTC,many,TRBV5-1,TRBJ2-7,TRBD1
CASSEDSPLTTNEKLFF,TGTGCCAGCAGTGAGGACAGTCCTCTCACAACTAATGAAAAACTGTTTTTT,.,TRBV2,TRBJ1-4,.
CASSRDGPRRSPLHF,TGTGCCAGCAGCCGGGACGGGCCACGCCGGTCACCCCTCCACTTT,many,TRBV5-8,TRBJ1-6,.
CASSLFTGGQSEQYF,TGTGCCAGCAGTTTATTTACCGGTGGGCAATCCGAGCAGTACTTC,few,TRBV12-3/TRBV12-4,TRBJ2-7,.
CASSMGHGGYGYTF,TGTGCCAGTAGTATGGGGCACGGCGGCTATGGCTACACCTTC,.,TRBV19,TRBJ1-2,.
CATSPRGTTVLTF,TGTGCCACCAGCCCGCGGGGAACCACCGTCCTGACTTTC,.,TRBV15,TRBJ2-6,.
CASSYRVLNTEAFF,TGTGCCAGCAGTTACAGGGTTTTGAACACTGAAGCTTTCTTT,few,TRBV6-5,TRBJ1-1,.
CASSLGGRTTTEAFF,TGTGCCAGCAGCTTAGGTGGACGCACGACAACTGAAGCTTTCTTT,many,TRBV7-9,TRBJ1-1,.
CASSQRQGASEQYF,TGTGCCAGCAGCCAACGACAGGGGGCAAGTGAGCAGTACTTC,.,TRBV7-9,TRBJ2-7,TRBD1
CSALPWTSGGETQYF,TGCAGTGCCCTGCCCTGGACTAGCGGAGGAGAGACCCAGTACTTC,many,TRBV20-1,TRBJ2-5,TRBD2
CASSLGADQPQHF,TGTGCCAGCAGCTTAGGCGCGGATCAGCCCCAGCATTTT,.,TRBV5-4,TRBJ1-5,.
CASSEAGGRTGELFF,TGTGCCAGCAGTGAAGCTGGGGGAAGGACCGGGGAGCTGTTTTTT,.,TRBV10-3,TRBJ2-2,.
CASTPGQDYEQYF,TGTGCCAGTACCCCGGGACAGGACTACGAGCAGTACTTC,many,TRBV19,TRBJ2-7,TRBD1
CASSEAGTGPTYGYTF,TGTGCCAGCAGTGAAGCCGGGACAGGGCCTACCTATGGCTACACCTTC,.,TRBV10-3,TRBJ1-2,TRBD1
CASSLGGQTVYEQYF,TGTGCCAGCAGCTTAGGGGGACAGACTGTCTACGAGCAGTACTTC,few,TRBV7-8,TRBJ2-7,TRBD1
CASSHYLTPYEQYF,TGTGCCAGCAGCCATTATCTTACTCCCTACGAGCAGTACTTC,few,TRBV12-3/TRBV12-4,TRBJ2-7,.
CASSDPEGYTF,TGTGCCAGCAGCGACCCGGAGGGCTACACCTTC,few,TRBV6-2/TRBV6-3,TRBJ1-2,.
CASSPPGGLAPLHF,TGTGCCAGCAGCCCACCCGGGGGATTGGCACCCCTCCACTTT,many,TRBV7-2,TRBJ1-6,.
CASSPQVSVAEAFF,TGTGCCAGCAGCCCTCAGGTTTCGGTCGCTGAAGCTTTCTTT,few,TRBV9,TRBJ1-1,.
CATTALHTEAFF,TGTGCCACAACTGCCTTACACACTGAAGCTTTCTTT,many,TRBV24-1,TRBJ1-1,.
CASNQEGGRRTEAFF,TGCGCCAGCAACCAAGAAGGGGGGCGCAGAACTGAAGCTTTCTTT,.,TRBV4-3,TRBJ1-1,.
CASSLPGKGTEAFF,TGTGCCAGCAGTTTGCCCGGGAAGGGCACTGAAGCTTTCTTT,few,TRBV12-3/TRBV12-4,TRBJ1-1,.
CASSTDRGAFF,TGTGCCAGCAGCACGGACAGGGGAGCTTTCTTT,.,TRBV28,TRBJ1-1,TRBD1
CASMAGYTEAFF,TGTGCCAGCATGGCGGGATACACTGAAGCTTTCTTT,many,TRBV11-2,TRBJ1-1,.
CATSRRTGLNTEAFF,TGTGCCACCAGCAGACGAACAGGGCTGAACACTGAAGCTTTCTTT,many,TRBV15,TRBJ1-1,.
CASSYSSRGGALGETQYF,TGTGCCAGCAGTTACTCGAGCAGGGGGGGGGCTTTGGGAGAGACCCAGTACTTC,.,TRBV6-5,TRBJ2-5,.
CASSDLYGTETQYF,TGTGCCAGCAGTGATTTATATGGGACGGAGACCCAGTACTTC,.,TRBV2,TRBJ2-5,.
CASSQARGLKEQYF,TGTGCCAGCAGCCAGGCCCGCGGGCTTAAAGAGCAGTACTTC,few,TRBV11-2,TRBJ2-7,.
CAISRIGLSNQPQHF,TGTGCCATCTCCAGAATTGGGCTTAGCAATCAGCCCCAGCATTTT,.,TRBV10-3,TRBJ1-5,.
CASNHGQGHEQYF,TGTGCCAGCAACCACGGACAGGGCCACGAGCAGTACTTC,once,TRBV13,TRBJ2-7,TRBD1